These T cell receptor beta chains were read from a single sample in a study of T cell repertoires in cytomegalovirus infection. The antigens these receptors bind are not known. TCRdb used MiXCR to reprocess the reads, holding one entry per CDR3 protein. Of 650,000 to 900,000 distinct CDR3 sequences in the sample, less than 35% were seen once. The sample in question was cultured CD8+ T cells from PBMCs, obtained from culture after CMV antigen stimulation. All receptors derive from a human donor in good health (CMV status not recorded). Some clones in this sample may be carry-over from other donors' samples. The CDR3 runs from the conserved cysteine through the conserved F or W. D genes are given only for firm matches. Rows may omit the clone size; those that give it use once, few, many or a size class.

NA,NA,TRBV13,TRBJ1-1,CASSLAAPYTEAFF,TGTGCCAGCAGCTTAGCTGCACCCTACACTGAAGCTTTCTTT
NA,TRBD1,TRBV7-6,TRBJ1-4,CVSSLDREDEKLFF,TGTGTCAGCAGCTTAGACAGGGAGGACGAAAAACTGTTTTTT
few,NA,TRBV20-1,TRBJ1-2,CSAPTENYGYTF,TGCAGTGCTCCGACGGAGAACTATGGCTACACCTTC
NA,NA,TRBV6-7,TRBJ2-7,CASSYSRHSYEQYF,TGTGCCAGCAGTTACTCGAGACATTCCTACGAGCAGTACTTC
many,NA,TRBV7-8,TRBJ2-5,CASSFYLIQETQYF,TGTGCCAGCAGCTTTTACCTGATCCAAGAGACCCAGTACTTC
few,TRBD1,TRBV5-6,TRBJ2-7,CASSGQGTGTYEQYF,TGTGCCAGCAGCGGACAGGGGACTGGTACCTACGAGCAGTACTTC
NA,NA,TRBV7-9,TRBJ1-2,CASSPHSNYGYTF,TGTGCCAGCAGCCCACACTCGAACTATGGCTACACCTTC
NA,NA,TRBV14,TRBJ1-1,CASSQEPGENTEAFF,TGTGCCAGCAGCCAAGAACCAGGGGAGAACACTGAAGCTTTCTTT
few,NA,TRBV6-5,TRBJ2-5,CASSYFSGDVQETQYF,TGTGCCAGCAGTTACTTCTCCGGGGACGTCCAAGAGACCCAGTACTTC
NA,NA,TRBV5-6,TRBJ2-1,CASSYPADSQGNEQFF,TGTGCCAGCAGCTATCCGGCGGACAGTCAGGGCAATGAGCAGTTCTTC
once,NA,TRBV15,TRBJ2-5,CATSNTVTGRGLLETQYF,TGTGCCACCAGCAACACTGTAACTGGGCGGGGGCTACTAGAGACCCAGTACTTC
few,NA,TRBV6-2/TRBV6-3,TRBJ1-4,CASSYSEVNEKLFF,TGTGCCAGCAGTTACTCGGAAGTGAATGAAAAACTGTTTTTT
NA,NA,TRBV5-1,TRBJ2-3,CASRSGVLGDTQYF,TGCGCCAGCAGGAGTGGAGTACTTGGTGATACGCAGTATTTT
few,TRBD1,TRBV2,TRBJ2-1,CATYYRGNNEQFF,TGTGCCACCTATTACAGGGGGAACAATGAGCAGTTCTTC
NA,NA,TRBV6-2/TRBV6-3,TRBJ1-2,CASSYPGGHYGYTF,TGTGCCAGCAGTTACCCCGGAGGGCACTATGGCTACACCTTC
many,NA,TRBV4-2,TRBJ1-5,CASSQDGQPSTQHF,TGTGCCAGCAGCCAAGATGGACAGCCCTCGACCCAGCATTTT
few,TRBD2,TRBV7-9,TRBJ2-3,CASSPLAGGSPDTQYF,TGTGCCAGCAGCCCCCTTGCGGGGGGGAGTCCAGATACGCAGTATTTT
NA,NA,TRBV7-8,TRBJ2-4,CASSLGANIQYF,TGTGCCAGCAGCTTAGGGGCAAACATTCAGTACTTC
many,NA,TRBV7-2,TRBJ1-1,CASSLDGGSQSGGEAFF,TGTGCCAGCAGCTTAGACGGGGGCAGCCAATCCGGGGGTGAAGCTTTCTTT
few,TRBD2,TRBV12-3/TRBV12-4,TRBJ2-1,CASTGTSLAEQFF,TGTGCCAGCACCGGGACTAGTCTCGCTGAGCAGTTCTTC
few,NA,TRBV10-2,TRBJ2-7,CASSVPSFNEQYF,TGCGCCAGCAGTGTTCCTAGTTTTAACGAGCAGTACTTC
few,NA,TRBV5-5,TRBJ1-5,CASSAGHLGNQPQHF,TGTGCCAGCAGCGCGGGCCACTTGGGCAATCAGCCCCAGCATTTT
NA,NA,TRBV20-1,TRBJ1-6,CSARTVSSYNSPLHF,TGCAGTGCTCGGACAGTAAGCTCCTATAATTCACCCCTCCACTTT
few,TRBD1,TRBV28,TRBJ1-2,CASSQTRTGGYYGYTF,TGTGCCAGCAGCCAAACTCGGACAGGGGGCTACTATGGCTACACCTTC
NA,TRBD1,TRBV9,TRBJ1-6,CASSAGQSYNSPLHF,TGTGCCAGCAGCGCGGGACAGTCCTATAATTCACCCCTCCACTTT
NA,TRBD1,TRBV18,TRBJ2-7,CASSGPGQGFYEQYF,TGTGCCAGCTCAGGACCTGGACAGGGGTTCTACGAGCAGTACTTC
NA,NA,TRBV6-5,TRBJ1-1,CASSYTGTGAAEAFF,TGTGCCAGCAGTTATACCGGGACGGGAGCTGCTGAAGCTTTCTTT
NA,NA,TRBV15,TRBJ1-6,CATSREEGNSPLHF,TGTGCCACCAGCAGAGAAGAGGGTAATTCACCCCTCCACTTT
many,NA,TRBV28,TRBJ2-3,CASSSSGDTQYF,TGTGCCAGCAGTTCCTCTGGGGATACGCAGTATTTT
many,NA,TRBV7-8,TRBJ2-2,CASSFLDWVTGELFF,TGTGCCAGCAGCTTCTTAGACTGGGTCACCGGGGAGCTGTTTTTT
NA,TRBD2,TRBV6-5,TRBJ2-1,CASRDGTSYEQFF,TGTGCCAGCAGAGATGGGACTAGCTATGAGCAGTTCTTC
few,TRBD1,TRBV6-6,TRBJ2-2,CASRGTVPPGELFF,TGTGCCAGCAGGGGGACAGTCCCACCCGGGGAGCTGTTTTTT
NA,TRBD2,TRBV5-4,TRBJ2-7,CASSLVGGNQYEQYF,TGTGCCAGCAGCTTGGTCGGGGGGAATCAGTACGAGCAGTACTTC
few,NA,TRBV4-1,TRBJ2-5,CASSQGGQGNQETQYF,TGCGCCAGCAGCCAAGGAGGGCAGGGAAACCAAGAGACCCAGTACTTC
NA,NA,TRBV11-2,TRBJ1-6,CASSPPGLFFVPLHF,TGTGCCAGCAGCCCTCCGGGACTTTTTTTCGTGCCCCTCCACTTT